The 22 T cell receptor beta chains presented below share a single source sample, sequenced in a study of early T cells in non-severe SARS-CoV-2 infection. TCRdb processed the 5' RACE reads anew with MiXCR; each CDR3 protein has one entry. Seen here are 95,000 to 120,000 distinct CDR3 sequences, about an eighth observed once, and the top ten hold around 3.1%. Sequencing was performed on whole blood. The receptors originated from an adult who was a healthcare worker with PCR-confirmed SARS-CoV-2 infection or an uninfected control (not recorded which).

The sample holds one count of this clonotype. The V and J genes are TRBV19 and TRBJ1-2; tentatively, D is TRBD1 (5 bases). CDR1 and CDR2 (germline): LNHDA, SQIVND (reference sequence). V lost 3 bases and J lost 0, with 14 bases in between. CDR3 length equals 16 residues. The CDR3 here is CASSMERGPTNYGYTF. As DNA, the CDR3 is TGTGCCAGTAGTATGGAGCGGGGCCCGACTAACTATGGCTACACCTTC.

This chain links TRBV7-6 with TRBJ1-1, with 7 bases that match TRBD1. With 5 bases clipped from V and 0 bases from J, the junction kept 3 bases outside the gene matches. Germline loops: CDR1 SGHVS, CDR2 FNYEAQ. The CDR3 is made up of 14 amino acids. The CDR3 region is CASSTDRMNTEAFF. The CDR3 nucleotides are TGTGCCAGCAGCACGGACAGGATGAACACTGAAGCTTTCTTT.

This clonotype occurred a few times. V gene TRBV6-2 or TRBV6-3 combines with J gene TRBJ2-2, with 11 positions matching TRBD2. The germline V gene has CDR1 MNHEY and CDR2 SVGEGT. The J segment lost 0 bases and the V segment lost 0 bases, leaving 6 bases of the junction unmatched. The CDR3 covers 19 residues. The CDR3 protein is CASSYSILAGAPNTGELFF. CDR3 nucleotide sequence: TGTGCCAGCAGTTACTCGATACTAGCGGGAGCTCCGAACACCGGGGAGCTGTTTTTT.

A few counts support this clonotype. This chain joins TRBV6-2 or TRBV6-3 and TRBJ1-1, with D tentatively TRBD1 (6 bases). From germline, CDR1 is MNHEY and CDR2 SVGEGT. The V and J ends lost 6 bases and 5 bases respectively, with 13 bases between them. The CDR3 sequence is 13 residues long. The CDR3 here is CASSQTGLTEAFF. CDR3 nucleotides: TGTGCCAGCAGCCAGACAGGTTTGACTGAAGCTTTCTTT.

V and J are TRBV20-1 and TRBJ2-1; perhaps TRBD2 as D (5 bases). CDR1 and CDR2 (germline): DFQATT, SNEGSKA (reference sequence). Trimming cost V 2 bases and J 2 bases, with 7 bases left between them. CDR3 length: 13 residues. CDR3: CSARQAAYNEQFF. The CDR3 coding sequence is TGCAGTGCTAGACAAGCGGCCTACAATGAGCAGTTCTTC.

The chain links TRBV29-1 to TRBJ1-2; 10 bases fit TRBD1. The V segment lost 7 bases and the J segment 6 bases; nucleotides outside the gene matches: 5. The CDR3 has 12 amino acids. Looked up from germline, CDR1 is SQVTM and CDR2 is ANQGSEA. The CDR3 protein is CSALDRGNGYTF. CDR3 nucleotides: TGCAGCGCACTGGACAGGGGGAATGGCTACACCTTC. Drawing the rest from reference TRBV29-1 and TRBJ1-2, the complete variable domain is SAVISQKPSRDICQRGTSLTIQCQVDSQVTMMFWYRQQPGQSLTLIATANQGSEATYESGFVIDKFPISRPNLTFSTLTVSNMSPEDSSIYLCSALDRGNGYTFGSGTRLTVV.

The chain employs TRBV28 and TRBJ2-1; D not certain. The V gene lost 10 bases and the J gene lost 8 bases, with 15 bases spanning the gap. Per germline, CDR1 MDHEN and CDR2 SYDVKM. This CDR3 is built from 12 residues. CDR3 in DNA: TGTGCCACCAAAAACCTGCCCTATGAGCAGTTCTTC. It is translated as CATKNLPYEQFF.

There are many counts of this clonotype. This sequence joins TRBV20-1 and TRBJ1-5; maybe TRBD1 (5 bases). Germline CDR1 reads DFQATT; CDR2 reads SNEGSKA (reference sequence). The CDR3 runs 14 residues. Trimming left V 3 bases short and J 0 bases short, with 9 bases between. The CDR3 here is CSARWGNSNQPQHF. CDR3 DNA sequence: TGCAGTGCTAGGTGGGGGAATAGCAATCAGCCCCAGCATTTT.

This clonotype was picked up a small number of times. This chain links TRBV6-2 or TRBV6-3 with TRBJ2-2; 8 nucleotides match TRBD2. The CDR3 spans 18 residues. The germline V gene encodes CDR1 MNHEY and CDR2 SVGEGT. The trim removed 4 bases at V and 5 bases at J, leaving 15 bases unmatched. The CDR3 region is CASSSTKAGASPTGELFF. CDR3 nucleotide sequence: TGTGCCAGCAGTTCCACAAAAGCGGGGGCGTCCCCGACCGGGGAGCTGTTTTTT.

The chain carries TRBV7-6 and TRBJ2-2; D is uncertain. The V and J ends lost 5 bases and 0 bases respectively, with 13 bases between them. This CDR3 is 16 amino acids long. CDR1 is SGHVS and CDR2 is FNYEAQ in the germline V gene. CDR3 protein: CASSRDRTANTGELFF. The CDR3 nucleotides read TGTGCCAGCAGCAGAGATCGGACGGCGAACACCGGGGAGCTGTTTTTT. The full variable domain, with the rest looked up from reference TRBV7-6 and TRBJ2-2, is GAGVSQSPRYKVTKRGQDVALRCDPISGHVSLYWYRQALGQGPEFLTYFNYEAQQDKSGLPNDRFSAERPEGSISTLTIQRTEQRDSAMYRCASSRDRTANTGELFFGEGSRLTVL.

This chain connects TRBV20-1 to TRBJ1-5; D possibly corresponds to TRBD1 (6 bases). Trimming pared 2 bases from V and 4 bases from J, leaving 9 bases between. Germline V gene sequence: CDR1 DFQATT, CDR2 SNEGSKA (reference sequence). The CDR3 sequence is 13 residues long. For the CDR3, the DNA is TGCAGTGCTAGAAGGGGGAGGAATCAGCCCCAGCATTTT. It translates to CSARRGRNQPQHF.

This clonotype was detected a few times. This rearrangement joins TRBV6-2 or TRBV6-3 to TRBJ1-1, with a weak D call TRBD1 (5 bases). V lost 6 bases to trimming and J lost 3 bases, with 11 bases between them. CDR3 length: 13 amino acids. Germline assignment: CDR1 MNHEY and CDR2 SVGEGT. The DNA of the CDR3 is TGTGCCAGCAGGGGTGGGGGATACACTGAAGCTTTCTTT. It codes for CASRGGGYTEAFF.

Many counts were recorded for this clonotype. This chain uses TRBV20-1 with TRBJ2-5; 11 nucleotides line up with TRBD2. The germline V gene has CDR1 DFQATT and CDR2 SNEGSKA (reference sequence). The CDR3 consists of 13 residues. J gave up 7 bases and V 8 bases, and 9 bases lay outside the gene matches. CDR3 nucleotide sequence: TGCAGTCACGGGACTAGCGGTTATGGGACCCAGTACTTC. Translated, it gives CSHGTSGYGTQYF.

The table lists this clonotype with many counts. This sequence joins TRBV11-1 and TRBJ2-7; maybe TRBD2 (5 bases). Per germline, CDR1 SGHAT and CDR2 FQDESV (reference sequence). V was trimmed by 2 bases and J by 3 bases, leaving 17 bases between them. This CDR3 is built from 16 residues. For the CDR3, the DNA is TGTGCCAGCAGCTTAAAACGGGATCCTTCCCACTACGAGCAGTACTTC. Translating gives CASSLKRDPSHYEQYF.

This clonotype was seen a handful of times. This chain uses TRBV18 with TRBJ2-1; no reliable D call. Germline assignment: CDR1 KGHSH and CDR2 LQKENI. Between the trimmed V and J ends, which lost 4 bases and 0 bases, there was a span of 10 bases. The CDR3 is 15 residues long. The DNA of the CDR3 is TGTGCCAGCTCACTAACACTTACCTCCTACAATGAGCAGTTCTTC. Protein: CASSLTLTSYNEQFF.

V gene TRBV6-6 combines with J gene TRBJ2-5; D is tentatively TRBD1 or TRBD2 (5 bases each). This CDR3 spans 16 amino acids. V lost 4 bases, J lost 0 bases, and 15 bases lay in between. Germline values: CDR1 MNHNY, CDR2 SVGAGI (reference sequence). The chain's CDR3 is CASSSLRDGYQETQYF. The CDR3 DNA reads TGTGCCAGCAGTTCGCTACGGGACGGGTACCAAGAGACCCAGTACTTC.

This clonotype was observed many times. The J gene is TRBJ1-1, the V gene TRBV6-5; TRBD1 is a possible D gene (5 bases). Germline V gene lookup returns CDR1 MNHEY and CDR2 SVGAGI. Trimming cost V 2 bases and J 4 bases, with 11 bases left between them. CDR3 length: 14 residues. The CDR3 loop is CASSYIRGGTEAFF. The CDR3 region has the DNA TGTGCCAGCAGTTACATCCGGGGCGGCACTGAAGCTTTCTTT.

This clonotype was counted many times. J is TRBJ2-7 and V is TRBV21-1; TRBD1 reflects the table's D call only, with no check against the DNA. TRBV21-1 is a known pseudogene. The CDR3 consists of 16 residues. The CDR3: CASRESGARAAYEQYF. In DNA, the CDR3 is TGTGCCAGCAGGGAATCCGGTGCACGGGCGGCCTACGAGCAGTACTTC.

This clonotype has at least ten counts. The chain has TRBV24-1 and TRBJ2-1; D is ambiguous. CDR1 and CDR2 (germline): KGHDR, SFDVKD. The CDR3 runs 13 residues. The V and J ends lost 5 bases and 4 bases respectively, with 8 bases between them. CDR3 protein: CATSAGRYNEQFF. Here the CDR3 DNA reads TGTGCCACCAGTGCTGGGCGTTACAATGAGCAGTTCTTC.

The rearrangement uses TRBV7-9 and TRBJ1-3; weak D call: TRBD1 (5 bases). The V gene's germline CDR1 is SEHNR and CDR2 FQNEAQ (reference sequence). Trimming stripped 5 bases from V and 0 bases from J, with 14 bases between. CDR3 length equals 16 residues. DNA for the CDR3: TGTGCCAGCAGCCCCCGGACACTCTCCTCTGGAAACACCATATATTTT. Translating it yields CASSPRTLSSGNTIYF.

This clonotype was counted ten times or more. The V call is TRBV30, the J call TRBJ1-3; D not resolved. Germline V gives CDR1 GTSNPN, CDR2 SVGIG (reference sequence). The CDR3 extends over 11 amino acids. The ends were cut back, 7 bases at V and 4 bases at J, with 8 bases in the middle. DNA for the CDR3: TGTGCCTTCAAAGGGGGAAACACCATATATTTT. Translation: CAFKGGNTIYF.

The rearrangement uses TRBV4-2 and TRBJ1-4, with TRBD1 identical over 12 bases. The junction had 6 bases not matched to a gene; V was cut back by 1 base and J by 9 bases. The CDR3 has 16 amino acids. Germline V gene sequence: CDR1 LGHNA, CDR2 YNFKEQ. CDR3 DNA sequence: TGTGCCAGCAGCCAAGTCCGGGACAGGGGGCCACAAAAACTGTTTTTT. Protein product: CASSQVRDRGPQKLFF.